The sample holds one count of the clone carrying this T cell receptor beta chain. Its target is unknown. The source of the sample is a study of OX40 agonist ivuxolimab in advanced cancers. In the study overall: In this cohort, patients received ivuxolimab, an agonistic anti-OX40 (CD134) antibody.

Study findings and constraints: Near-lowest levels of clonal expansion characterized partial responders at 0.1-3.0 mg/kg. Expanded clones belonging to CD8+ T cells outnumbered, on average, those of CD4+. Doses of 0.1 to 3.0 mg/kg were accompanied by clonal expansion of CD4+ and CD8+ blood T cells by week 6.

V was pared by 6 bases and J by 7 bases, with 12 bases between. The germline V gene encodes CDR1 MDHEN and CDR2 SYDVKM. This CDR3 contains 12 residues. Sequencing used immunoSEQ multiplex PCR; TCRdb keeps in-frame clones, though not all of them. The repertoire holds some 60,000 clones, approximately 83% seen once, with around 4.3% in the top ten. V and J are TRBV28 and TRBJ1-2, with D possibly being TRBD1 (5 bases). This sequence was found in an adult with an advanced solid tumor such as melanoma, head and neck, liver or kidney cancer. This specimen was CD4+ or CD8+ T cells sorted from blood, taken in a trial of the OX40 agonist ivuxolimab. CDR3 residues: CASRKGSSGYTF. The CDR3 DNA is TGTGCCAGCAGAAAGGGGAGTTCTGGCTACACCTTC.